This passage covers 16 T cell receptor beta chains from one sample sequenced in a study of T cell repertoires in cytomegalovirus infection. TCRdb re-called the reads with MiXCR, one entry per CDR3 protein. This sample has about 130,000 distinct CDR3 sequences, with 7% to 10% found just once. Sample: PBMCs. These receptors originate from a human donor in good health (CMV status not recorded). Some clones in this sample may be carry-over from other donors' samples.

The table lists this clonotype with many counts. The chain combines TRBV12-3 or TRBV12-4 with TRBJ1-5; possibly TRBD1 for D (6 bases). Trimming took 5 bases from V and 6 from J, leaving 11 bases between them. This CDR3 is 13 amino acids long. Here the CDR3 DNA reads TGTGCCAGCAGTGGGGGGCACGGTCAGCCCCAGCATTTT. It specifies CASSGGHGQPQHF.

This clonotype was recorded many times. This chain joins TRBV12-3 or TRBV12-4 and TRBJ1-1, with D unclear. Trimming stripped 7 bases from V and 1 base from J, with 13 bases between. The CDR3 sequence is 14 residues long. The CDR3 sequence: CASTFGPANTEAFF. The CDR3, as DNA: TGTGCCAGCACCTTTGGGCCAGCGAACACTGAAGCTTTCTTT.

In its sample, this clonotype was seen a few times. The chain uses TRBV24-1 and TRBJ2-1, with D possibly being TRBD1 or TRBD2 (5 bases each). The CDR3 spans 12 residues. Germline values: CDR1 KGHDR, CDR2 SFDVKD. Trimming removed 10 bases at V and 3 bases at J, with 9 bases between. The chain's CDR3 is CATGTSYNEQFF. CDR3 nucleotide sequence: TGTGCCACAGGGACGAGCTACAATGAGCAGTTCTTC.

This clonotype was detected many times. The chain couples TRBV11-2 to TRBJ2-2; 7 bases agree with TRBD1. This CDR3 contains 14 residues. CDR1 and CDR2 (germline): SGHAT, FQNNGV. After removal of 8 bases from V and 5 bases from J, the junction contained 8 bases not matched to a gene. The CDR3 loop is CASERPGGTGELFF. The CDR3 nucleotides are TGTGCCAGCGAAAGACCAGGGGGAACCGGGGAGCTGTTTTTT.

The table lists this clonotype with many counts. V is TRBV5-1 and J is TRBJ1-2; possible D gene TRBD1, 5 bases. Germline values: CDR1 SGHRS, CDR2 YFSETQ. Trimming stripped 3 bases from V and 4 bases from J, with 22 bases between. The CDR3 runs 17 residues. CDR3 sequence: CASSWRSITQARYGYTF. The CDR3 DNA reads as TGCGCCAGCAGCTGGAGGTCGATAACACAGGCTCGCTATGGCTACACCTTC.

This clonotype came up many times. The V call is TRBV24-1, the J call TRBJ2-2; 11 bases match TRBD1. The CDR3 totals 16 residues. V lost 8 bases, J lost 3 bases, and 7 bases stayed unmatched. Germline CDR1 KGHDR, CDR2 SFDVKD. The CDR3 here is CATMAGTGGYTGELFF. The CDR3 coding sequence is TGTGCCACCATGGCCGGGACAGGGGGATACACCGGGGAGCTGTTTTTT.

This clonotype was picked up many times. The chain uses TRBV29-1 and TRBJ1-4, with a weak D call TRBD1 (6 bases). V was cut by 7 bases and J by 0 bases, with 9 bases left in between. Germline V gene sequence: CDR1 SQVTM, CDR2 ANQGSEA. This CDR3 comprises 13 residues. CDR3 DNA: TGCAGCGCCCGGACAGCAACTAATGAAAAACTGTTTTTT. It codes for CSARTATNEKLFF.

The sample holds many counts of this clonotype. The chain carries TRBV7-8 and TRBJ2-3; maybe TRBD2 (7 bases). This CDR3 has 14 residues. The germline CDR1 and CDR2 sequences are SGHVS and FQNEAQ. V was cut by 5 bases and J by 6 bases, with 15 bases left in between. Written as DNA, the CDR3 is TGTGCCAGCAGCCCCAGGGAGGGGGGGGATACGCAGTATTTT. Its translation is CASSPREGGDTQYF.

This clonotype appeared many times. V gene TRBV2 combines with J gene TRBJ1-1; 8 bases fit TRBD1. CDR1 is SNHLY, CDR2 FYNNEI, per germline. This CDR3 has 16 residues. J gave up 1 base and V 7 bases, and 11 bases lay outside the gene matches. As DNA, the CDR3 is TGTGCCAGCACCTTAAACCCCAGGGGGCCGAACACTGAAGCTTTCTTT. Its protein product is CASTLNPRGPNTEAFF.

This clonotype was observed many times. The gene calls are TRBV2 and TRBJ1-2; TRBD1 is a possible D gene (6 bases). V was pared by 11 bases and J by 2 bases, with 18 bases between. The CDR3 runs to 14 residues. CDR1 and CDR2 from the germline V gene are SNHLY and FYNNEI. This CDR3 is CASAGARVNYGYTF. In DNA form, the CDR3 reads TGTGCCTCAGCGGGGGCCAGGGTGAACTATGGCTACACCTTC. The entire variable domain, with the rest obtained from reference TRBV2 and TRBJ1-2, is as follows: EPEVTQTPSHQVTQMGQEVILRCVPISNHLYFYWYRQILGQKVEFLVSFYNNEISEKSEIFDDQFSVERPDGSNFTLKIRSTKLEDSAMYFCASAGARVNYGYTFGSGTRLTVV.

This clonotype was recorded many times. V usage is TRBV20-1 and J usage is TRBJ1-1; weak D call: TRBD1 (6 bases). The CDR3 consists of 12 residues. The germline V and J ends were trimmed by 3 bases and 1 base, with 6 bases remaining between them. Looked up from germline, CDR1 is DFQATT and CDR2 is SNEGSKA (reference sequence). CDR3: CSASRGNTEAFF. As DNA, the CDR3 is TGCAGTGCTAGCAGGGGGAACACTGAAGCTTTCTTT.

This clonotype was observed at least ten times. The chain joins TRBV10-3 to TRBJ2-2, with D perhaps matching TRBD2 (6 bases). V was clipped by 6 bases and J by 6 bases, with 14 bases between them. Germline CDR1 ENHRY, CDR2 SYGVKD. This CDR3 contains 14 residues. For the CDR3, the DNA is TGTGCCATCAGCGGGACTGGCCTCGCCGGGGAGCTGTTTTTT. Amino acid sequence: CAISGTGLAGELFF.

This clonotype showed up many times. V and J are TRBV20-1 and TRBJ1-2; tentative D call: TRBD1 (5 bases). Trimming stripped 1 base from V and 6 bases from J, with 9 bases between. The CDR3 runs 12 residues. The germline gives CDR1 DFQATT, CDR2 SNEGSKA (reference sequence). This chain's CDR3 is CSARGDRDGYTF. The CDR3 DNA is TGCAGTGCTAGAGGAGACAGAGATGGCTACACCTTC.

This clonotype was found many times. The chain carries TRBV12-3 or TRBV12-4 and TRBJ2-5; tentatively, D is TRBD2 (5 bases). The V end lost 2 bases, the J end lost 5 bases, and 12 bases lay between the germline ends. The CDR3 consists of 14 residues. The CDR3 nucleotides read TGTGCCAGCAGTTTAAAAAAGGGAGTGGAGACCCAGTACTTC. It yields the protein CASSLKKGVETQYF.

This clonotype has a count of ten or more. The V and J genes are TRBV6-6 and TRBJ1-1; D is unresolved. V dropped 7 bases and J dropped 0 bases, with 9 bases sitting between them. The CDR3 is 13 residues long. The germline gives CDR1 MNHNY, CDR2 SVGAGI (reference sequence). The CDR3 loop reads CASTSRLNTEAFF. The CDR3 DNA reads as TGTGCCAGCACCTCCCGGTTGAACACTGAAGCTTTCTTT.

This clonotype was picked up many times. V gene TRBV6-6 combines with J gene TRBJ2-3, with 8 nucleotides matching TRBD2. CDR1 and CDR2 (germline): MNHNY, SVGAGI (reference sequence). The CDR3 length is 17 residues. V was pared by 2 bases and J by 1 base, with 8 bases of the junction left unmatched. The CDR3 loop is CASSYPPTSVGTDTQYF. The DNA of the CDR3 is TGTGCCAGCAGTTACCCCCCGACTAGCGTCGGCACAGATACGCAGTATTTT.